This is a list of T cell receptor beta chains from one sample in a study of blood T cell repertoires in COVID-19. TCRdb keeps only in-frame clones here, not all; method: immunoSEQ multiplex PCR. The data show about 260,000 clones, with 80% to 90% seen just once and 1.5% held by the top ten. Specimen: peripheral blood. The receptors stem from a woman aged 40 to 50 who had recovered from COVID-19. The CDR3 runs from the conserved cysteine through the conserved F or W. The D gene is left open where the match is weak. Size is stated for part of the rows, as once, few or many counts, or as a class when the clone is expanded.

V gene: TRBV9; clone size: -; J gene: TRBJ1-6; D gene: -; CDR3 protein: CASSVVSNSPLHF; CDR3 DNA: TGTGCCAGCAGCGTAGTTTCAAATTCACCCCTCCACTTT
V gene: TRBV3-1/TRBV3-2; clone size: -; J gene: TRBJ1-4; D gene: -; CDR3 protein: CASSRRGESIGENEKLFF; CDR3 DNA: TGTGCCAGCAGCCGCAGAGGAGAGAGTATCGGGGAAAATGAAAAACTGTTTTTT
V gene: TRBV19; clone size: -; J gene: TRBJ2-3; D gene: TRBD2; CDR3 protein: CASSIRLAGSTDTQYF; CDR3 DNA: TGTGCCAGTAGTATAAGACTAGCGGGTAGCACAGATACGCAGTATTTT
V gene: TRBV9; clone size: -; J gene: TRBJ2-1; D gene: -; CDR3 protein: CASSVEGNSYNEQFF; CDR3 DNA: TGTGCCAGCAGCGTAGAGGGGAACTCCTACAATGAGCAGTTCTTC
V gene: TRBV18; clone size: -; J gene: TRBJ1-1; D gene: TRBD1; CDR3 protein: CASSPPDRVGTEAFF; CDR3 DNA: TGTGCCAGCTCACCACCGGACAGGGTCGGCACTGAAGCTTTCTTT
V gene: TRBV6-5; clone size: -; J gene: TRBJ1-3; D gene: -; CDR3 protein: CASSYSGGSGNTIYF; CDR3 DNA: TGTGCCAGCAGTTACTCCGGGGGATCCGGAAACACCATATATTTT
V gene: TRBV7-9; clone size: -; J gene: TRBJ2-7; D gene: TRBD1; CDR3 protein: CASRKGQEEAYEQYF; CDR3 DNA: TGTGCCAGCAGAAAGGGACAGGAGGAAGCCTACGAGCAGTACTTC
V gene: TRBV9; clone size: -; J gene: TRBJ2-6; D gene: -; CDR3 protein: CASSVGHRASSGANVLTF; CDR3 DNA: TGTGCCAGCAGCGTAGGCCACAGGGCTTCCTCTGGGGCCAACGTCCTGACTTTC
V gene: TRBV5-1; clone size: -; J gene: TRBJ2-5; D gene: -; CDR3 protein: CASSLNAVPQETQYF; CDR3 DNA: TGCGCCAGCAGCTTGAACGCAGTACCCCAAGAGACCCAGTACTTC
V gene: TRBV10-3; clone size: -; J gene: TRBJ2-1; D gene: -; CDR3 protein: CAISESSRGNEQFF; CDR3 DNA: TGTGCCATCAGTGAGTCGAGCAGGGGCAATGAGCAGTTCTTC
V gene: TRBV30; clone size: -; J gene: TRBJ1-5; D gene: -; CDR3 protein: CAWTGTTSQPQHF; CDR3 DNA: TGTGCCTGGACTGGGACGACTAGCCAGCCCCAGCATTTT
V gene: TRBV5-4; clone size: -; J gene: TRBJ1-1; D gene: -; CDR3 protein: CASSLRVQNTEAFF; CDR3 DNA: TGTGCCAGCAGCCTCCGGGTGCAGAACACTGAAGCTTTCTTT
V gene: TRBV3-1/TRBV3-2; clone size: -; J gene: TRBJ1-4; D gene: -; CDR3 protein: CASSGTLVGEKLFF; CDR3 DNA: TGTGCCAGCAGCGGGACTCTGGTGGGTGAAAAACTGTTTTTT
V gene: TRBV6-5; clone size: -; J gene: TRBJ2-1; D gene: -; CDR3 protein: CASSLRGGEQFF; CDR3 DNA: TGTGCCAGCAGTCTGAGGGGGGGAGAGCAGTTCTTC
V gene: TRBV7-9; clone size: few; J gene: TRBJ1-6; D gene: TRBD1; CDR3 protein: CASSSGQGARSPLHF; CDR3 DNA: TGTGCCAGCAGCTCAGGACAGGGGGCGCGCTCACCCCTCCACTTT
V gene: TRBV30; clone size: -; J gene: TRBJ2-7; D gene: TRBD1; CDR3 protein: CAWTTGTGIEQYF; CDR3 DNA: TGTGCCTGGACCACCGGGACAGGGATCGAGCAGTACTTC
V gene: TRBV29-1; clone size: -; J gene: TRBJ2-3; D gene: TRBD2; CDR3 protein: CSVSSGGWSSTDTQYF; CDR3 DNA: TGCAGCGTTTCTAGCGGGGGCTGGTCGAGCACAGATACGCAGTATTTT
V gene: TRBV28; clone size: few; J gene: TRBJ2-3; D gene: TRBD2; CDR3 protein: CASKMRTSGRDTQYF; CDR3 DNA: TGTGCCAGCAAAATGCGGACTAGCGGGCGAGATACGCAGTATTTT